This note documents a single TCR beta chain sequence. The antigen remains undetermined. Within the CD8+ T cell compartment, naive cells were CD45RO-CCR7+CD27+CD95-. The germline gives CDR1 SQVTM, CDR2 ANQGSEA. The CDR3 loop spans 13 amino acids. The data originate from a study of CXCR3-negative and CXCR3-positive naive CD8 T cells. Study results and caveats: More hydrophobic TRB CDR3s were found in CXCR3-positive naive cells than in CXCR3-negative naive cells.

Through 5' RACE with UMI labels, the TRB cDNA libraries were prepared. TCRdb reprocessed the 5' RACE reads and reports one entry per CDR3 protein, with no DNA. With roughly 89,000 distinct CDR3 sequences in the sample, the ten largest clones hold around 1.8%. The sample taken for sequencing was naive CXCR3- CD8+ T cells from blood. As to subset: CD45RO-CCR7+CD27+CD95- naive CD8+ T cells lacking CXCR3 (TNR3-). The genes are TRBV29-1 and TRBJ2-5; TCRdb's D gene call, TRBD1, goes unchecked for lack of DNA. The origin of this receptor is a human donor in good health. Some clones in this sample may be carry-over from other donors' samples. The CDR3 sequence: CSVEDEGGETQYF.